The 23 T cell receptor beta chains below come from one sample, sequenced in a study of blood T cell repertoires in COVID-19. Clones were sequenced by immunoSEQ multiplex PCR, and TCRdb holds only the in-frame ones, with some missing. The sample consists of some 150,000 clones, 84% of them appearing once. The sample was peripheral blood. These receptor sequences come from a woman aged 45-60 years in a cohort sampled during active or convalescent COVID-19.

The chain combines TRBV7-8 with TRBJ1-5; 7 nucleotides line up with TRBD1. Germline CDR1 reads SGHVS; CDR2 reads FQNEAQ. J lost 5 bases, V lost 5 bases, and 6 bases had no gene match. The CDR3 has 14 amino acids. For the CDR3, the DNA is TGTGCCAGCAGCCACCTAGGGGGCGATCAGCCCCAGCATTTT. It specifies CASSHLGGDQPQHF.

J is TRBJ1-3 and V is TRBV6-5; D perhaps matches TRBD1 (5 bases). V gave up 2 bases and J gave up 4 bases, with 12 bases separating them. The CDR3 contains 15 residues. Germline V gene lookup returns CDR1 MNHEY and CDR2 SVGAGI. CDR3 region: CASSYGAGRGNTIYF. CDR3 DNA sequence: TGTGCCAGCAGTTACGGGGCAGGGAGGGGAAACACCATATATTTT.

This clone was seen just once. The genes are TRBV20-1 and TRBJ2-5, with 7 bases fitting TRBD1. Germline CDR1 and CDR2: DFQATT and SNEGSKA (reference sequence). V shed 3 bases, J shed 2 bases, and the junction held 9 bases outside the gene matches. The CDR3 has 15 amino acids. In nucleotides, the CDR3 is TGCAGTGCTAGTTCCCCGGACAGGCTACAAGAGACCCAGTACTTC. Translation gives CSASSPDRLQETQYF.

The chain is built from TRBV3-1 (or the pseudogene TRBV3-2) and TRBJ1-1; TRBD1 might be the D (5 bases). The CDR3 is 13 residues long. V gave up 0 bases and J gave up 10 bases, with 12 bases separating them. In germline, CDR1 is LGHDT, CDR2 YNNKEL (reference sequence). CDR3: CASSQDRGNPAFF. Here the CDR3 DNA reads TGTGCCAGCAGCCAAGATAGGGGTAATCCAGCTTTCTTT.

This clone was seen once. The J gene is TRBJ1-3, the V gene TRBV4-1; D gene unclear. Germline V gene data show CDR1 as MGHRA and CDR2 as YSYEKL. Trimming took 5 bases from V and 0 from J, leaving 14 bases between them. The CDR3 is made up of 16 amino acids. The CDR3, as DNA: TGCGCCAGCAGCATGGTCCCTACCTCCTCTGGAAACACCATATATTTT. This translates into CASSMVPTSSGNTIYF.

In its sample, this clone was seen once. The rearrangement uses TRBV19 and TRBJ1-3; 9 bases are a match to TRBD1. Germline V gene lookup returns CDR1 LNHDA and CDR2 SQIVND (reference sequence). The CDR3 extends over 15 amino acids. J was trimmed by 2 bases and V by 6 bases; bases with no gene match: 5. The CDR3 sequence is CASRIGTGTGNTIYF. CDR3 nucleotide sequence: TGTGCCAGTAGGATTGGGACAGGGACTGGAAACACCATATATTTT.

The J gene is TRBJ2-1, the V gene TRBV5-1; TRBD2 agrees at 15 bases. Trimming took 4 bases from V and 6 from J; bases not matched to a gene: 8. Germline values: CDR1 SGHRS, CDR2 YFSETQ. This CDR3 has 17 residues. CDR3 DNA: TGCGCCAGCAGCAAAGGGACTAGCGGGGGGAGGTCCAATGAGCAGTTCTTC. It is translated as CASSKGTSGGRSNEQFF.

This chain uses TRBV3-1 (or the pseudogene TRBV3-2) with TRBJ2-6; 12 positions match TRBD2. V trimming: 2 bases; J trimming: 4 bases; junction bases outside the gene matches: 3. The CDR3 loop spans 17 amino acids. The germline V gene has CDR1 LGHDT and CDR2 YNNKEL (reference sequence). CDR3 in DNA: TGTGCCAGCAGCCAACCTAGCGGGGGGGCCGGGGCCAACGTCCTGACTTTC. The encoded protein is CASSQPSGGAGANVLTF.

The chain is built from TRBV3-1 (or the pseudogene TRBV3-2) and TRBJ2-5, with a tentative D call TRBD2 (5 bases). Trimming left V 4 bases short and J 7 bases short, with 16 bases between. The CDR3 has 14 residues. Germline loops: CDR1 LGHDT, CDR2 YNNKEL (reference sequence). The CDR3, as DNA: TGTGCCAGCAGCCCCTCGATTGGCCGGGGGACCCAGTACTTC. Translation gives CASSPSIGRGTQYF.

The chain is built from TRBV7-7 and TRBJ2-1, with a possible D match to TRBD2 (5 bases). CDR1 is SSHAT and CDR2 is FNYEAQ in the germline V gene (reference sequence). The CDR3 has 14 residues. The germline V and J ends were trimmed by 3 bases and 6 bases, with 12 bases remaining between them. The CDR3 DNA sequence: TGTGCCAGCAGCTTTTCCTGGACTGCCAATGAGCAGTTCTTC. As protein: CASSFSWTANEQFF.

The V call is TRBV4-1, the J call TRBJ1-4; TRBD1 might be the D (5 bases). Germline V gene lookup returns CDR1 MGHRA and CDR2 YSYEKL. The V end was cut by 6 bases, the J end by 0 bases, with 8 bases between. The CDR3 runs 14 residues. CDR3 sequence reads: CASRTAATNEKLFF. The CDR3 DNA sequence: TGCGCCAGCAGGACAGCCGCAACTAATGAAAAACTGTTTTTT.

The chain carries TRBV6-5 and TRBJ2-3; TRBD1 agrees at 7 bases. The length of the CDR3 is 15 residues. V gave up 6 bases and J gave up 1 base; unmatched junction bases: 7. CDR1 MNHEY and CDR2 SVGAGI come from the germline V gene. The CDR3 protein is CASRRQGDRTDTQYF. The CDR3 bases are TGTGCCAGCAGACGTCAGGGGGACCGCACAGATACGCAGTATTTT.

The J gene is TRBJ1-4, the V gene TRBV3-1 (or the pseudogene TRBV3-2); 8 nucleotides match TRBD1. Germline CDR1 reads LGHDT; CDR2 reads YNNKEL (reference sequence). The CDR3 has 15 amino acids. V shed 4 bases and J 8 bases; nucleotides not matched to a gene: 9. The CDR3 is CASSRAGGAWEKLFF. The CDR3 DNA reads as TGTGCCAGCAGCCGTGCAGGGGGCGCTTGGGAAAAACTGTTTTTT.

This clone was detected only once. This chain joins TRBV11-2 and TRBJ1-1; 8 nucleotides line up with TRBD1. The CDR3 contains 12 residues. Germline CDR1 is SGHAT and CDR2 is FQNNGV. J gave up 8 bases and V 3 bases, and 2 bases lay outside the gene matches. The CDR3 protein is CASSFWDREAFF. In DNA form, the CDR3 reads TGTGCCAGCAGCTTTTGGGACAGGGAAGCTTTCTTT.

The rearrangement links TRBV5-8 to TRBJ2-1, with a tentative D call TRBD1 (6 bases). CDR3 length: 15 residues. Germline V lookup: CDR1 SGHTS, CDR2 YDEGEE. With 0 bases removed from V and 5 bases from J, the gap between germline ends came to 12 bases. The CDR3 here is CASSLDTGSHNEQFF. CDR3 sequence (DNA): TGTGCCAGCAGCTTGGATACAGGGTCCCACAATGAGCAGTTCTTC. Looking up the rest from reference TRBV5-8 and TRBJ2-1 gives the full variable domain: EAGVTQSPTHLIKTRGQQATLRCSPISGHTSVYWYQQALGLGLQFLLWYDEGEERNRGNFPPRFSGRQFPNYSSELNVNALELEDSALYLCASSLDTGSHNEQFFGPGTRLTVL.

The rearrangement links TRBV4-3 to TRBJ2-5, with 9 bases that match TRBD1. CDR1 is LGHNA, CDR2 YSLEER, per germline. CDR3 length: 15 amino acids. Unmatched junction bases numbered 6, after V lost 5 bases and J lost 2 bases. Written as DNA, the CDR3 is TGCGCCAGCAGCGCCGGGACAGGGTTTCAAGAGACCCAGTACTTC. As protein: CASSAGTGFQETQYF.

The rearrangement links TRBV3-1 (or the pseudogene TRBV3-2) to TRBJ2-5, with 7 bases matching TRBD2. Germline V gene lookup returns CDR1 LGHDT and CDR2 YNNKEL (reference sequence). The CDR3 totals 16 residues. V lost 2 bases and J lost 5; bases outside the gene matches: 11. The CDR3 spells CASSQNTGTIRETQYF. CDR3 bases: TGTGCCAGCAGCCAAAACACCGGGACTATTCGGGAGACCCAGTACTTC.

The chain has TRBV25-1 and TRBJ1-1; TRBD1 matches at 7 bases. CDR1 and CDR2 from the germline V gene are MGHDK and SYGVNS. The ends lost 6 bases at V and 4 bases at J; junction bases unmatched: 11. The CDR3 covers 15 residues. The CDR3 is CASRGPGTDTTEAFF. The CDR3 coding sequence is TGTGCCAGCAGGGGCCCCGGGACAGATACCACTGAAGCTTTCTTT.

The V and J genes are TRBV19 and TRBJ2-2, with TRBD2 matching over 7 bases. Germline V lookup: CDR1 LNHDA, CDR2 SQIVND (reference sequence). CDR3 length: 14 residues. V gave up 6 bases and J gave up 4 bases; unmatched junction bases: 5. The CDR3 nucleotides read TGTGCCAGTAGATTGCCTAGCGGCACCGGGGAGCTGTTTTTT. This codes for CASRLPSGTGELFF.

V is TRBV18 and J is TRBJ2-5; the D gene is possibly TRBD2 (6 bases). V lost 5 bases and J 7 bases, leaving 20 bases between the germline ends. This CDR3 is built from 15 residues. Germline-derived CDR1 and CDR2 are KGHSH and LQKENI. CDR3 sequence reads: CASSGLRGPHGTQYF. The CDR3 DNA is TGTGCCAGCTCAGGACTACGGGGACCCCATGGGACCCAGTACTTC.

The chain couples TRBV6-6 to TRBJ1-2; 8 nucleotides line up with TRBD1. From germline, CDR1 is MNHNY and CDR2 SVGAGI (reference sequence). V gave up 5 bases and J gave up 2 bases; unmatched junction bases: 4. This CDR3 has 14 residues. CDR3 nucleotide sequence: TGTGCCAGCAGTAGACAGGGGATAAACTATGGCTACACCTTC. It specifies CASSRQGINYGYTF.

V is TRBV5-6 and J is TRBJ2-7; D unclear. Per the germline V gene, CDR1 is SGHDT and CDR2 is YYEEEE. V was shortened by 2 bases and J by 3 bases, with 12 bases between the two germline ends. The CDR3 sequence is 14 residues long. The CDR3 loop is CASSFNQDYYEQYF. As DNA, the CDR3 is TGTGCCAGCAGCTTCAACCAGGATTACTACGAGCAGTACTTC.

The V call is TRBV19, the J call TRBJ1-5; 12 nucleotides match TRBD1. Germline V gene data show CDR1 as LNHDA and CDR2 as SQIVND (reference sequence). This CDR3 contains 18 residues. Trimming at V came to 3 bases and at J to 6 bases, leaving 12 bases not matched to a gene. CDR3 protein: CASSIHRGTGGKGQPQHF. CDR3 bases: TGTGCCAGTAGTATCCACCGGGGGACAGGGGGCAAGGGTCAGCCCCAGCATTTT.